These T cell receptor beta chains were read from a single sample in a study of radiation and T cells in renal cell carcinoma. Using immunoSEQ multiplex PCR, the repertoire was profiled, and TCRdb retains in-frame clones only, with some absent. The data contain about 120,000 clones, 81% of them singletons. Specimen: blood, collected from a patient whose treatment included radiotherapy and nephrectomy. The receptors here all came from a man in his fifties with renal cell carcinoma. Both conserved end residues are part of each CDR3. The D gene is left open where the match is weak.

length	V	D	J	CDR3
18	TRBV28	TRBD2	TRBJ2-3	CANDPGTSGFGVPDTQYF
15	TRBV6-5	TRBD1	TRBJ2-5	CASSYTPDRAQTQYF
16	TRBV5-1	NA	TRBJ1-3	CASSFTGTNSGNTIYF
12	TRBV30	NA	TRBJ1-4	CAWKLPLEKLFF
15	TRBV5-1	NA	TRBJ2-5	CASSLDGANEQTQYF
15	TRBV5-1	TRBD2	TRBJ2-7	CASSLDTSGPYEQYF
15	TRBV6-1	TRBD1	TRBJ2-7	CASSSWDRSGYEQYF
15	TRBV2	NA	TRBJ2-3	CASRLRSTSTDTQYF
13	TRBV27	TRBD1	TRBJ1-2	CASSFRQGTSYTF
17	TRBV13	TRBD2	TRBJ2-2	CASSPGLAGGRAGELFF
14	TRBV2	NA	TRBJ2-1	CASNRDTGNNEQFF
16	TRBV7-6	TRBD1	TRBJ1-2	CASSLAPGGGNYGYTF
15	TRBV30	TRBD1	TRBJ1-1	CAWDRGLFGETEAFF
11	TRBV5-1	NA	TRBJ2-7	CASSSAYEQYF
13	TRBV9	NA	TRBJ1-2	CASSVSGAVGYTF
19	TRBV5-5	TRBD1	TRBJ2-2	CASSSALDRGFLDTGELFF
17	TRBV7-3	NA	TRBJ1-4	CASSQNRSNSTNEKLFF
16	TRBV10-3	TRBD1	TRBJ1-4	CATQPEQGLTNEKLFF
14	TRBV27	TRBD1	TRBJ2-7	CASSLGDSSYEQYF
15	TRBV19	NA	TRBJ2-3	CASSIRAGGTDTQYF
11	TRBV7-2	NA	TRBJ2-1	CASSQNNEQFF
17	TRBV5-1	NA	TRBJ1-1	CASSFTATLGGNTEAFF
15	TRBV29-1	TRBD1	TRBJ1-4	CSVGSHRGTNEKLFF
12	TRBV5-1	NA	TRBJ2-3	CASSFSPDTQYF
15	TRBV9	TRBD2	TRBJ2-1	CASSAGGGAFNEQFF
16	TRBV7-8	NA	TRBJ1-4	CASSSRGSTTNEKLFF
16	TRBV5-1	TRBD2	TRBJ2-7	CASSLKWEGGSYEQYF
16	TRBV7-3	NA	TRBJ2-3	CASSLGPDWGTDTQYF
14	TRBV28	NA	TRBJ2-1	CASRLLDVYNEQFF
14	TRBV11-3	NA	TRBJ2-7	CASSCPRDPCEQYF